What follows are 28 T cell receptor beta chains derived from one specimen sequenced in a study of neurological immune-mediated disorders. TCRdb re-called the 5' RACE reads through MiXCR, storing one row per CDR3 protein. This table has about 74,000 distinct CDR3 sequences, roughly 5.6% appearing once. Sequencing used PBMCs. These receptors were obtained from a man between 18 and 35 years old with multiple sclerosis.

This clonotype was seen repeatedly, ten times or more. The rearrangement joins TRBV5-1 to TRBJ2-7; D is unresolved. The CDR3 extends over 12 amino acids. CDR1 is SGHRS, CDR2 YFSETQ, per germline. V lost 0 bases, J lost 3 bases, and 4 bases lay in between. CDR3 amino acids: CASSLDNYEQYF. The CDR3 bases are TGCGCCAGCAGCTTGGACAACTACGAGCAGTACTTC.

Ten or more counts support this clonotype. This chain joins TRBV18 and TRBJ2-6; maybe TRBD2 (6 bases). Germline-derived CDR1 and CDR2 are KGHSH and LQKENI. V was pared by 2 bases and J by 0 bases, with 11 bases between. The CDR3 totals 17 residues. CDR3 bases: TGTGCCAGCTCACCAGGAGGGCCCAGCTCTGGGGCCAACGTCCTGACTTTC. It specifies CASSPGGPSSGANVLTF. The whole variable domain, remainder taken from reference TRBV18 and TRBJ2-6, is NAGVMQNPRHLVRRRGQEARLRCSPMKGHSHVYWYRQLPEEGLKFMVYLQKENIIDESGMPKERFSAEFPKEGPSILRIQQVVRGDSAAYFCASSPGGPSSGANVLTFGAGSRLTVL.

The table lists this clonotype with many counts. J is TRBJ1-1 and V is TRBV7-3; no firm D call. The germline V and J ends were trimmed by 2 bases and 1 base, with 8 bases remaining between them. This CDR3 spans 14 amino acids. Germline-derived CDR1 and CDR2 are SGHTA and FQGTGA. The CDR3 nucleotides read TGTGCCAGCAGCTTACTCCCCAGGAACACTGAAGCTTTCTTT. Translated: CASSLLPRNTEAFF.

This clonotype was counted ten times or more. The chain recombines TRBV20-1 with TRBJ2-6; the match to TRBD2 covers 7 bases. The J segment lost 2 bases and the V segment lost 4 bases, leaving 14 bases of the junction unmatched. This CDR3 has 18 residues. CDR1 is DFQATT, CDR2 SNEGSKA, per germline (reference sequence). CDR3 coding DNA: TGCAGTGCTACAGAGTCGGGGGGTACAATCGCTGGGGCCAACGTCCTGACTTTC. Protein sequence: CSATESGGTIAGANVLTF.

This clonotype has at least ten counts. V usage is TRBV10-3 and J usage is TRBJ2-1; the D call may be TRBD1 or TRBD2 (5 bases each). The germline CDR1 and CDR2 sequences are ENHRY and SYGVKD. V gave up 4 bases and J gave up 6 bases, with 10 bases separating them. This CDR3 region has 13 residues. CDR3 nucleotides: TGTGCCATCAGTGCTAGGGACCGCAATGAGCAGTTCTTC. Translation gives CAISARDRNEQFF.

In this sample, this clonotype turned up many times. The chain is built from TRBV9 and TRBJ2-1; D is unresolved. From germline, CDR1 is SGDLS and CDR2 YYNGEE. This CDR3 has 11 amino acids. V was trimmed by 0 bases and J by 8 bases, leaving 3 bases between them. The CDR3 sequence: CASSVEYEQFF. CDR3 nucleotide sequence: TGTGCCAGCAGCGTAGAGTATGAGCAGTTCTTC.

This clonotype was seen at least ten times. V and J are TRBV3-1 and TRBJ2-5; D uncertain. The germline V and J ends were trimmed by 2 bases and 8 bases, with 6 bases remaining between them. Germline V lookup: CDR1 LGHDT, CDR2 YNNKEL (reference sequence). This CDR3 has 11 amino acids. The CDR3 is CASSQKKTQYF. The CDR3 bases are TGTGCCAGCAGCCAAAAAAAAACCCAGTACTTC.

As regards this clonotype: A much larger clone sits a single nucleotide away, making a read error possible. The rearrangement uses TRBV30 and TRBJ2-6, with TRBD1 as a possible D gene (5 bases). Per the germline V gene, CDR1 is GTSNPN and CDR2 is SVGIG (reference sequence). There are 16 residues in the CDR3. CDR3 amino acids: CAWSVSDVSGAKVLTF. In DNA form, the CDR3 reads TGTGCCTGGAGTGTAAGCGATGTCTCTGGGGCCAAAGTCCTGACTTTC.

This clonotype was seen at least ten times. A single base separates this from a much larger clone, so it may be a read error. This chain connects TRBV20-1 to TRBJ2-3; D is perhaps TRBD1 or TRBD2 (6 bases each). Looked up from germline, CDR1 is DFQATT and CDR2 is SNEGSKA (reference sequence). V lost 6 bases to trimming and J lost 2 bases, with 21 bases between them. The CDR3 runs 16 residues. As DNA, the CDR3 is TGCAGTGCGCCCGGGGGCCGGCGGAGAAACACAGATACGCAGTATTTT. Protein product: CSAPGGRRRNTDTQYF.

This clonotype was counted a few times. The rearrangement uses TRBV27 and TRBJ1-1, with 8 bases that match TRBD1. V lost 5 bases, J lost 6 bases, and 5 bases stayed unmatched. This CDR3 contains 13 residues. CDR1 MNHEY and CDR2 SMNVEV come from the germline V gene (reference sequence). Here the CDR3 DNA reads TGTGCCAGCAGTCCCTCGACAGGGGCTGAAGCTTTCTTT. This sequence encodes CASSPSTGAEAFF.

A few counts support this clonotype. A junction end diverges from the germline sequence, so it may reflect a read error. The V and J genes are TRBV9 and TRBJ1-6, with D uncertain. CDR3 length equals 12 residues. Looked up from germline, CDR1 is SGDLS and CDR2 is YYNGEE. CDR3 DNA: TGTGCCAGCAGCGTAGCTAATTCACCCCTCAACTTT. Translating it yields CASSVANSPLNF.

The chain has TRBV20-1 and TRBJ1-2; D may be TRBD1 (5 bases). Trimming pared 6 bases from V and 4 bases from J, leaving 12 bases between. Germline CDR1 is DFQATT and CDR2 is SNEGSKA (reference sequence). CDR3 length: 12 amino acids. CDR3 DNA: TGCAGTGCGCCCGGGACGGTCTATGGCTACACCTTC. Protein sequence: CSAPGTVYGYTF.

This clonotype was observed at least ten times. V usage is TRBV12-3 or TRBV12-4 and J usage is TRBJ1-2; unclear D gene. The CDR3 loop spans 13 amino acids. V was clipped by 5 bases and J by 0 bases, with 7 bases between them. CDR3 bases: TGTGCCAGCAGTCCTCGGGCTAACTATGGCTACACCTTC. Encoded protein: CASSPRANYGYTF.

This clonotype came up many times. V gene TRBV20-1 combines with J gene TRBJ1-2, with a tentative D call TRBD1 (5 bases). The CDR3 spans 13 residues. V was pared by 7 bases and J by 5 bases, with 17 bases between. CDR1 and CDR2 from the germline V gene are DFQATT and SNEGSKA (reference sequence). The CDR3 DNA is TGCAGTGTAAACCTGGGACGGAGGTATGGCTACACCTTC. As protein: CSVNLGRRYGYTF.

This clonotype has just a few counts. V and J are TRBV20-1 and TRBJ2-5; 9 nucleotides align to TRBD2. CDR3 length: 14 amino acids. Germline CDR1 DFQATT, CDR2 SNEGSKA (reference sequence). V shed 4 bases and J 4 bases; nucleotides not matched to a gene: 7. CDR3 protein: CSAKAGGKRETQYF. DNA of the CDR3: TGCAGTGCTAAAGCGGGGGGAAAGAGAGAGACCCAGTACTTC.

This clonotype was observed many times. The genes are TRBV5-6 and TRBJ2-3; D is uncertain. The germline V and J ends were trimmed by 2 bases and 0 bases, with 13 bases remaining between them. The germline V gene encodes CDR1 SGHDT and CDR2 YYEEEE. The CDR3 is 16 residues long. The CDR3 loop is CASSLVRPTSTDTQYF. DNA of the CDR3: TGTGCCAGCAGCTTAGTCAGACCGACTAGCACAGATACGCAGTATTTT.

This clonotype was counted many times. V gene TRBV5-1 combines with J gene TRBJ2-7; a weak D match, TRBD2 (7 bases). The CDR3 has 14 amino acids. The germline CDR1 and CDR2 sequences are SGHRS and YFSETQ. Trimming pared 6 bases from V and 2 bases from J, leaving 15 bases between. The CDR3 DNA sequence: TGCGCCAGCAAGCGGGACACCGATGCCTACGAGCAGTACTTC. Its translation is CASKRDTDAYEQYF.

This clonotype was observed a handful of times. The J gene is TRBJ2-6, the V gene TRBV28; D gene unclear. The CDR3 runs 14 residues. Trimming took off 5 bases at V and 0 bases at J, with 5 bases between the two ends. Germline V gene sequence: CDR1 MDHEN, CDR2 SYDVKM. CDR3 DNA sequence: TGTGCCAGCAGTGGAATCTCTGGGGCCAACGTCCTGACTTTC. As protein: CASSGISGANVLTF. The full variable domain, in which reference TRBV28 and TRBJ2-6 provide the parts outside the CDR3, is DVKVTQSSRYLVKRTGEKVFLECVQDMDHENMFWYRQDPGLGLRLIYFSYDVKMKEKGDIPEGYSVSREKKERFSLILESASTNQTSMYLCASSGISGANVLTFGAGSRLTVL.

A single count supports this clonotype. The germline gene is not matched at one end of the junction; a read error may be the cause. The chain employs TRBV6-5 and TRBJ2-7; 10 nucleotides agree with TRBD1. CDR3 length: 17 amino acids. Germline CDR1 and CDR2: MNHEY and SVGAGI. This CDR3 is CASSYSSTGQGDHEQYF. The CDR3 DNA follows: TGTGCTAGCAGTTACTCTTCGACCGGACAGGGGGACCACGAGCAGTACTTC.

This clonotype was found many times. One end of the junction varies from germline; a read error may be responsible. The J gene is TRBJ1-6, the V gene TRBV5-1, with D hard to call. CDR3 length: 12 residues. CDR1 and CDR2 from the germline V gene are SGHRS and YFSETQ. CDR3 coding DNA: TGCGCCAGCAGGGAGGAGCGTTCACCCCTCAACTTT. This sequence encodes CASREERSPLNF.

There are many counts of this clonotype. The V and J genes are TRBV7-2 and TRBJ2-5; TRBD1 aligns across 9 bases. Germline-derived CDR1 and CDR2 are SGHTA and FQGNSA. The V segment lost 5 bases and the J segment 3 bases; nucleotides outside the gene matches: 1. The CDR3 runs 13 residues. CDR3 nucleotides: TGTGCCAGCAGCCGGACAGGGGAAGAGACCCAGTACTTC. It yields the protein CASSRTGEETQYF.

The table lists this clonotype with many counts. This chain links TRBV7-2 with TRBJ2-5; D is uncertain. Trimming cost V 4 bases and J 0 bases, with 6 bases left between them. The CDR3 has 13 amino acids. CDR1 SGHTA and CDR2 FQGNSA come from the germline V gene. The DNA for the CDR3 is TGTGCCAGCAGCTCACACCACCAAGAGACCCAGTACTTC. Amino acid sequence: CASSSHHQETQYF.

This clonotype was counted many times. CDR3 sequence reads: CASSLASGQGADTQYF. CDR3 sequence (DNA): TGCGCCAGCAGCTTGGCCTCGGGACAGGGAGCAGATACGCAGTATTTT. V gene TRBV5-1 combines with J gene TRBJ2-3, with 9 bases lining up with TRBD1. After removal of 0 bases from V and 4 bases from J, the junction contained 6 bases not matched to a gene. The CDR3 runs 16 residues. The germline CDR1 and CDR2 sequences are SGHRS and YFSETQ.

This chain joins TRBV6-5 and TRBJ1-1; tentative D call: TRBD1 (5 bases). The germline V and J ends were trimmed by 0 bases and 4 bases, with 9 bases remaining between them. This CDR3 region has 14 residues. Germline V lookup: CDR1 MNHEY, CDR2 SVGAGI. CDR3 coding DNA: TGTGCCAGCAGTTACTCCCTGGGGACCACTGAAGCTTTCTTT. Protein product: CASSYSLGTTEAFF.

This clonotype was observed many times. The rearrangement links TRBV5-5 to TRBJ2-1, with no clear D. The length of the CDR3 is 14 residues. Germline CDR1 SGHKS, CDR2 YYEKEE (reference sequence). The V and J ends lost 0 bases and 5 bases respectively, with 9 bases between them. The chain's CDR3 is CASSLAFGNNEQFF. The CDR3 nucleotides are TGTGCCAGCAGCTTGGCCTTTGGAAACAATGAGCAGTTCTTC. Together with reference TRBV5-5 and TRBJ2-1, the CDR3 gives the full variable domain: DAGVTQSPTHLIKTRGQQVTLRCSPISGHKSVSWYQQVLGQGPQFIFQYYEKEERGRGNFPDRFSARQFPNYSSELNVNALLLGDSALYLCASSLAFGNNEQFFGPGTRLTVL.

This clonotype occurred many times. The chain is built from TRBV7-6 and TRBJ1-1; 7 positions match TRBD1. CDR1 is SGHVS, CDR2 FNYEAQ, per germline. CDR3 length equals 15 residues. V dropped 1 base and J dropped 1; count of bases not matched to a gene: 3. The chain's CDR3 is CASSLVRGGNTEAFF. For the CDR3, the DNA is TGTGCCAGCAGCTTAGTCAGGGGGGGGAACACTGAAGCTTTCTTT.

This clonotype was detected a few times. The genes are TRBV2 and TRBJ1-6; TRBD1 matches at 7 bases. There are 13 residues in the CDR3. The germline CDR1 and CDR2 sequences are SNHLY and FYNNEI. V gave up 6 bases and J gave up 10 bases; unmatched junction bases: 6. CDR3 protein: CASRVTGVSPLHF. The CDR3 DNA follows: TGTGCCAGCAGGGTAACAGGGGTGTCACCCCTCCACTTT.

This clonotype was counted a few times. One end of the junction varies from germline; a read error may be responsible. The chain joins TRBV3-1 to TRBJ1-6, with unresolved D. Germline values: CDR1 LGHDT, CDR2 YNNKEL (reference sequence). The CDR3 loop spans 14 amino acids. CDR3 nucleotide sequence: TGTGCCAGCAGCCCCCCGGTCGAAAATTCACCCCTCAACTTT. Its protein is CASSPPVENSPLNF.